The clone carrying this T cell receptor (beta chain) has just one count. What it binds is unknown. The sample is drawn from a study of post-analysis software for immune sequencing data. Study as a whole: Relapsing-remitting, secondary progressive and progressive-relapsing forms made up the multiple sclerosis disease courses.

Unique molecular identifiers were carried by the TCR beta cDNA libraries. MiXCR, applied by TCRdb to the PCR reads, yields one record per CDR3 protein. The data hold approximately 350,000 distinct CDR3 sequences, with 30% to 45% observed a single time. Study findings and constraints: Batch-mates among the samples co-clustered strongly by F measure. Patients showed TRBV5-6, TRBV5-1 and TRBV20-1 among about five TRBV segments more frequent than in controls.

The CDR3 runs to 20 residues. Trimming cost V 5 bases and J 3 bases; bases outside gene matches: 16. CDR1 is MNHEY and CDR2 is SMNVEV in the germline V gene (reference sequence). Sequenced: blood. The rearrangement joins TRBV27 to TRBJ2-1; 13 bases align to TRBD2. The receptor's source is a girl aged 5-17 years with multiple sclerosis. The CDR3 is CASSTGLAGDPWQGYNEQFF. Here the CDR3 DNA reads TGTGCCAGCAGTACAGGACTAGCGGGGGACCCGTGGCAGGGCTACAATGAGCAGTTCTTC.